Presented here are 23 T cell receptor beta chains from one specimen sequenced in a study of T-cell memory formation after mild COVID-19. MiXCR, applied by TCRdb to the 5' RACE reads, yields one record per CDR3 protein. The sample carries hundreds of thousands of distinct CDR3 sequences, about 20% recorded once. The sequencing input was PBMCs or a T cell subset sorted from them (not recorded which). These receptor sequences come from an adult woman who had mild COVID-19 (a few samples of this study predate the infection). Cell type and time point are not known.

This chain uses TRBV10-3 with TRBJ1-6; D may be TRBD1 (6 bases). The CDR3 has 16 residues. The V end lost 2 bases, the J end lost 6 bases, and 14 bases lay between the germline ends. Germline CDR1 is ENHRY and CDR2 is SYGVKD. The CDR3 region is CAISEAGAACNSPLHF. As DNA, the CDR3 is TGTGCCATCAGTGAGGCAGGGGCGGCCTGTAATTCACCCCTCCACTTT.

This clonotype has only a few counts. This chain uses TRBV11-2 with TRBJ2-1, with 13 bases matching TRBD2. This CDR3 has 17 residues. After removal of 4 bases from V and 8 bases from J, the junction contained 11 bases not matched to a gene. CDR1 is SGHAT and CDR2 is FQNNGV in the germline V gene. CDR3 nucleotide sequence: TGTGCCAGCAGCTCCGCGACTAGCGGGGGGCTCCCTCATGAGCAGTTCTTC. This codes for CASSSATSGGLPHEQFF.

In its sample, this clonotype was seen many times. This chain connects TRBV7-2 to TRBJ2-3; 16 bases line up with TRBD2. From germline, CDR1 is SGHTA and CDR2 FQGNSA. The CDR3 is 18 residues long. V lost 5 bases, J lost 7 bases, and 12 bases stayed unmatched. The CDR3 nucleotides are TGTGCCAGCAGCCCCCAAACAGGGACTAGCGGGAGGGGGTATACGCAGTATTTT. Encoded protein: CASSPQTGTSGRGYTQYF.

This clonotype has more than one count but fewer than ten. The CDR3 region is CASSPNSAYEQYF. CDR3 DNA: TGTGCCAGCAGTCCGAACAGTGCCTACGAGCAGTACTTC. This chain joins TRBV27 and TRBJ2-7; no firm D call. V was trimmed by 5 bases and J by 2 bases, leaving 10 bases between them. The germline V gene has CDR1 MNHEY and CDR2 SMNVEV (reference sequence). This CDR3 is 13 amino acids long.

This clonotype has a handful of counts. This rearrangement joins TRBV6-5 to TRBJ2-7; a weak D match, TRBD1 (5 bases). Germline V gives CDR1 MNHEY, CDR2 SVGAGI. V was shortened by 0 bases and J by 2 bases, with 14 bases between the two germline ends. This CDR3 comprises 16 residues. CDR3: CASSYSFDVGPYEQYF. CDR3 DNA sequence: TGTGCCAGCAGTTACTCATTTGACGTGGGGCCCTACGAGCAGTACTTC.

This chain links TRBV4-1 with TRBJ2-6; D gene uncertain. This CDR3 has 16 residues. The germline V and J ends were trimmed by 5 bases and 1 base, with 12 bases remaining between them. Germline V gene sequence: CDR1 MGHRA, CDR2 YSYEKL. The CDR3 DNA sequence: TGCGCCAGCAGCAAGTGGACCGGGTCTGGGGCCAACGTCCTGACTTTC. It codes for CASSKWTGSGANVLTF.

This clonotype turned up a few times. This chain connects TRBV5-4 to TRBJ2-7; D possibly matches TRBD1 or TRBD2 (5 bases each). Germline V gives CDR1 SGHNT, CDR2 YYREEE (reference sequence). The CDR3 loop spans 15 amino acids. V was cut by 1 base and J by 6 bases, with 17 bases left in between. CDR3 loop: CASSLWGSTNPEQYF. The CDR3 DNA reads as TGTGCCAGCAGCTTGTGGGGGTCAACAAACCCCGAGCAGTACTTC.

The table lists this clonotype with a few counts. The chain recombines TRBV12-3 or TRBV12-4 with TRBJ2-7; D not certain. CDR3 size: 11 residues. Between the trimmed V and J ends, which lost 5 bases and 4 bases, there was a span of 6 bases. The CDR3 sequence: CASSHRYEQYF. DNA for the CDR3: TGTGCCAGCAGTCATAGATACGAGCAGTACTTC.

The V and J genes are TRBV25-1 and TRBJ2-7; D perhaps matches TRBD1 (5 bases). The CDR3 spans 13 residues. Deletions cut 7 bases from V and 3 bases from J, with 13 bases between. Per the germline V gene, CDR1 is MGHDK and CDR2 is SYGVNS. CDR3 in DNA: TGTGCCAGCAAGGGGTCTCCCGACTACGAGCAGTACTTC. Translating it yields CASKGSPDYEQYF.

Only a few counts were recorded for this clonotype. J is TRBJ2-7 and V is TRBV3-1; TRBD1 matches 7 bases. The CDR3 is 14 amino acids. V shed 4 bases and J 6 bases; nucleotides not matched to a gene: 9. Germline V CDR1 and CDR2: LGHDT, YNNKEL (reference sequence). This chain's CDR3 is CASSRRQGRGEQYF. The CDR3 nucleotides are TGTGCCAGCAGCCGAAGACAGGGACGGGGCGAGCAGTACTTC.

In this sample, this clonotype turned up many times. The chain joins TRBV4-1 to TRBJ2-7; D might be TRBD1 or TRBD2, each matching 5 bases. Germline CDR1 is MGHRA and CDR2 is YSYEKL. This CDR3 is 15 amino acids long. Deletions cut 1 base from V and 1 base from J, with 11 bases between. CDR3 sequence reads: CASSQAGTASYEQYF. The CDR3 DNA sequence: TGCGCCAGCAGCCAAGCCGGGACGGCTTCCTACGAGCAGTACTTC.

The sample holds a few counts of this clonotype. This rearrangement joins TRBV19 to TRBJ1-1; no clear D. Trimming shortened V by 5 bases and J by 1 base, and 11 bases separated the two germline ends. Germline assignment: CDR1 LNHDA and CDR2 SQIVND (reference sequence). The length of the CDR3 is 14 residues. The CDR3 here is CASSFRNQNTEAFF. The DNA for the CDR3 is TGTGCCAGTAGTTTCAGGAATCAGAACACTGAAGCTTTCTTT.

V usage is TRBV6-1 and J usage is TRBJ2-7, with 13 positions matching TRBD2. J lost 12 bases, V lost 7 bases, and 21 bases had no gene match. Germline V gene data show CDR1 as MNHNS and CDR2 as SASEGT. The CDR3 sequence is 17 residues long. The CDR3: CASTEEGGLAGYPIWYF. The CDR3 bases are TGTGCCAGCACCGAAGAGGGGGGACTAGCGGGATACCCCATATGGTACTTC.

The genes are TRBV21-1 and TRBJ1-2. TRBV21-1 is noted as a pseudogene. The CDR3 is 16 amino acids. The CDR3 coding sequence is TGTGCCAGCAGCAAAGGGAGGGGAGTCTCTAACTATGGCTACACCTTC. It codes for CASSKGRGVSNYGYTF.

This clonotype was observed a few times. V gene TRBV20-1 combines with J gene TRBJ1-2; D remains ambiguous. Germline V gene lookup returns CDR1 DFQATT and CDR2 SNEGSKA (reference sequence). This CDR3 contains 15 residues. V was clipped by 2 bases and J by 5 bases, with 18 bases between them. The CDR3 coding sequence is TGCAGTGCTAGATATCACTACGATCCGGCGTATGGCTACACCTTC. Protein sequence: CSARYHYDPAYGYTF.

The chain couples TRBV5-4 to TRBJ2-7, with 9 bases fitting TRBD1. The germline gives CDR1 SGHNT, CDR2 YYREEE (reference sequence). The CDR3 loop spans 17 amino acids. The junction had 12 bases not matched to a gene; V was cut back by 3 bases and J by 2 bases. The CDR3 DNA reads TGTGCCAGCAGCTCAGATTCGGGACAGGGAAAAACCTACGAGCAGTACTTC. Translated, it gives CASSSDSGQGKTYEQYF.

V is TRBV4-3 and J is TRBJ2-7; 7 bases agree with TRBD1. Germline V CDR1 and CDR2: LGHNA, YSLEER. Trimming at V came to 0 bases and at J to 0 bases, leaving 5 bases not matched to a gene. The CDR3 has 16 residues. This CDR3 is CASSQDWDSSSYEQYF. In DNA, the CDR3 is TGCGCCAGCAGCCAAGATTGGGACAGCAGCTCCTACGAGCAGTACTTC.

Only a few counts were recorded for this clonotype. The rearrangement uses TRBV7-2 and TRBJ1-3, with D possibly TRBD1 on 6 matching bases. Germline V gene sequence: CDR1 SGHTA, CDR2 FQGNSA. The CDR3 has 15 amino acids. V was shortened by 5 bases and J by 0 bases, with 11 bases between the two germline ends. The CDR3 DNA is TGTGCCAGCAGCCCCCGGACAGCCTCTGGAAACACCATATATTTT. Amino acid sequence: CASSPRTASGNTIYF. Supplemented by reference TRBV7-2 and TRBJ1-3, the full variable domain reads GAGVSQSPSNKVTEKGKDVELRCDPISGHTALYWYRQSLGQGLEFLIYFQGNSAPDKSGLPSDRFSAERTGGSVSTLTIQRTQQEDSAVYLCASSPRTASGNTIYFGEGSWLTVV.

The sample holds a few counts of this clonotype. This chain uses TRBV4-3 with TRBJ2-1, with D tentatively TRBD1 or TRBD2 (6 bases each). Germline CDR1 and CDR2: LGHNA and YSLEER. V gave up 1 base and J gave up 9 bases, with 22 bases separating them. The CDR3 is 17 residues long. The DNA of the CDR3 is TGCGCCAGCAGCCAAGGGGGTTGGCAGGGGAATAGCGGTGAGCAGTTCTTC. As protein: CASSQGGWQGNSGEQFF.

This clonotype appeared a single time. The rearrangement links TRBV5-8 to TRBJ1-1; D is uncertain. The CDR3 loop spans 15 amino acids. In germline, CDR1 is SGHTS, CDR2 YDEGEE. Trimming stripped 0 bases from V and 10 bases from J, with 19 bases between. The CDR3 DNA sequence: TGTGCCAGCAGCTTGGATCCGGGAGTGGGGTTGGTAGCTTTCTTT. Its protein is CASSLDPGVGLVAFF.

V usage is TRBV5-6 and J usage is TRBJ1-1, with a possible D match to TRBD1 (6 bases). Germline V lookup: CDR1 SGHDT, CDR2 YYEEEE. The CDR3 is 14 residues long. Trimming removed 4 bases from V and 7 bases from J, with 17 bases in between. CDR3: CASSPRGRGNEAFF. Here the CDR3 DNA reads TGTGCCAGCAGCCCCAGGGGTCGCGGGAATGAAGCTTTCTTT.

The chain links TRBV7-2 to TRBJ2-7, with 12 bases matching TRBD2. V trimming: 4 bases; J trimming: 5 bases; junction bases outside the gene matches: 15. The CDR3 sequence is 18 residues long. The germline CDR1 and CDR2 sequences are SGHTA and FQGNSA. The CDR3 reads CASSSTLAGGPPFDEQYF. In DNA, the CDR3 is TGTGCCAGCAGCTCCACACTAGCGGGAGGACCACCGTTCGACGAGCAGTACTTC.

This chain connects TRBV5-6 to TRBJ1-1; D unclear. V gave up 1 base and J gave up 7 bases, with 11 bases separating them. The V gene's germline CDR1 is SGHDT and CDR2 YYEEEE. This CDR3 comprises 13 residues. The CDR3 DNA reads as TGTGCCAGCAGCTTGATAAGGGCCGGTGAAGCTTTCTTT. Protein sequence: CASSLIRAGEAFF.